A selection of T cell receptor beta chains follows, all from one sample in a study of blood T cell repertoires in COVID-19. Some clones are missing from TCRdb's copy, which holds only in-frame ones; the method was immunoSEQ multiplex PCR. The sample records under 300,000 clones, over 75% being singletons. Sequenced material: peripheral blood. Every receptor here comes from a woman aged 40 to 50 who had recovered from COVID-19. Each CDR3 is given with its conserved first and last residue. D genes are given only for firm matches. Size tells how often a clone was seen (once, few, many) or the class of an expanded clone, and some rows leave it out.

length	size	D	V	J	DNA	CDR3
12	NA	TRBD1	TRBV12-3/TRBV12-4	TRBJ1-2	TGTGCCAGCACGAGGACAGGGACGGGCTACACCTTC	CASTRTGTGYTF
16	NA	NA	TRBV27	TRBJ2-3	TGTGCCAGCAGTTTAGTGCTTTCCCGGGGCACAGATACGCAGTATTTT	CASSLVLSRGTDTQYF
14	few	NA	TRBV24-1	TRBJ1-5	TGTGCCACCAGTGATTTGCAGAGCAATCAGCCCCAGCATTTT	CATSDLQSNQPQHF
14	NA	NA	TRBV28	TRBJ1-5	TGTGCCAGCAGTTTACGTCGGGTCAATCAGCCCCAGCATTTT	CASSLRRVNQPQHF
15	NA	TRBD1	TRBV27	TRBJ2-7	TGTGCCAGCAGCTTTACAGGGGGCCCGAATGGCGAGCAGTACTTC	CASSFTGGPNGEQYF
13	NA	NA	TRBV19	TRBJ1-5	TGTGCCAGTAGTATGGAGAGGGTTCAGCCCCAGCATTTT	CASSMERVQPQHF
13	NA	TRBD1	TRBV18	TRBJ2-7	TGTGCCAGCTCACAACAGGGGCGAGGAGAGCAGTACTTC	CASSQQGRGEQYF
13	NA	TRBD1	TRBV12-3/TRBV12-4	TRBJ1-1	TGTGCCAGCAGTTCGACAGGGTACAGTGAAGCTTTCTTT	CASSSTGYSEAFF
17	once	NA	TRBV12-2	TRBJ1-6	TGTGCAAGTCGCTTAGTGGGCGAATTGTCCTATAATTCACCCCTCCACTTT	CASRLVGELSYNSPLHF
20	NA	TRBD1	TRBV12-5	TRBJ2-5	TGTGCTAGTGCCAAGGAAAAGACAGGGGGCGCATTGGCTATCCAAGAGACCCAGTACTTC	CASAKEKTGGALAIQETQYF
13	NA	TRBD1	TRBV12-5	TRBJ1-2	TGTGCTAGTGGTTATGACAGGGACTATGGCTACACCTTC	CASGYDRDYGYTF
19	NA	TRBD2	TRBV7-3	TRBJ2-2	TGTGCCAGCAGCCTAAAGTCCCCAGCGGGGGACTCGAACACCGGGGAGCTGTTTTTT	CASSLKSPAGDSNTGELFF
16	NA	TRBD1	TRBV9	TRBJ2-1	TGTGCCAGCAGCGCTCGGAGCATGACAGGGTACAATGAGCAGTTCTTC	CASSARSMTGYNEQFF
16	once	NA	TRBV6-2/TRBV6-3	TRBJ2-7	TGTGCCAGCAGTTACTCGAAGTCCATGCAGGGCGCGGAGCAGTACTTC	CASSYSKSMQGAEQYF
11	NA	NA	TRBV2	TRBJ2-5	TGTGCCAGCAGTAGGTCCGGGACTGTCTACTTC	CASSRSGTVYF
16	NA	NA	TRBV19	TRBJ1-5	TGTGCCAGTAGTTCTTATAACTCGGGTAAGGTGGAGCCCCAGCATTTT	CASSSYNSGKVEPQHF
16	few	NA	TRBV5-1	TRBJ2-1	TGCGCCAGCAGCTTCCAGGGGCGGGCTGCTTCCAATGAGCAGTTCTTC	CASSFQGRAASNEQFF
17	NA	NA	TRBV3-1/TRBV3-2	TRBJ1-2	TGTGCCAGCAGGCCTAGGGGGTTAGCGGGGTACGACTATGGCTACACCTTC	CASRPRGLAGYDYGYTF
11	NA	NA	TRBV30	TRBJ2-7	TGTGCCTGGAGACAGGGTCACGAGCAGTACTTC	CAWRQGHEQYF
14	once	NA	TRBV3-1/TRBV3-2	TRBJ1-6	TGTGCCAGCAGCCCGCAGGTGTGGAATTCACCCCTCCACTTT	CASSPQVWNSPLHF
14	NA	TRBD1	TRBV10-3	TRBJ2-7	TGTGCCATCAGTGATGACAGGGGAACCTACGAGCAGTACTTC	CAISDDRGTYEQYF
12	NA	NA	TRBV28	TRBJ2-7	TGTGCCAGCAGCCTCAGGGTCGTGGGGCAGTACTTC	CASSLRVVGQYF
13	NA	TRBD1	TRBV29-1	TRBJ1-2	TGCAGCGTAGAGAGACAGGGGAGCTATGGCTACACCTTC	CSVERQGSYGYTF
14	few	TRBD1	TRBV5-1	TRBJ1-2	TGCGCCAGCAGCTTGGGGGACAGCAACTATGGCTACACCTTC	CASSLGDSNYGYTF
16	NA	NA	TRBV4-1	TRBJ1-2	TGCGCCAGCAGCCCACCCCGGACAGAGAATATCTATGGCTACACCTTC	CASSPPRTENIYGYTF
14	NA	TRBD1	TRBV7-9	TRBJ1-2	TGTGCCAGCAGATGGCTGGAGCAGGGGGATAGCTACACCTTC	CASRWLEQGDSYTF
14	few	TRBD1	TRBV2	TRBJ2-7	TGTGCCAGCAGCCCCGACAGGGGGATCTACGAGCAGTACTTC	CASSPDRGIYEQYF
14	NA	NA	TRBV19	TRBJ1-2	TGTGCCAGTAGTTGGTCCGAGGGATTCTATGGCTACACCTTC	CASSWSEGFYGYTF
15	NA	TRBD2	TRBV10-2	TRBJ2-2	TGCGCCAGCAGTGGTTTTAGCGGGTACACCGGGGAGCTGTTTTTT	CASSGFSGYTGELFF